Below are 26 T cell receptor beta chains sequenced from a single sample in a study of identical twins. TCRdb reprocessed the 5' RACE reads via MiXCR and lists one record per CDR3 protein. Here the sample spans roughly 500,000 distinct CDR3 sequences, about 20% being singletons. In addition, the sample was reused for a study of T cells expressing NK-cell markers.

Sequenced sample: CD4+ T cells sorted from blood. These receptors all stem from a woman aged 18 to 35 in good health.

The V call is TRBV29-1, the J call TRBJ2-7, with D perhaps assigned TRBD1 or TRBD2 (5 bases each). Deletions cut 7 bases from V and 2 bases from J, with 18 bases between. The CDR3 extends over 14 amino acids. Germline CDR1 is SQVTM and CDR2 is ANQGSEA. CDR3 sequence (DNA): TGCAGCGCTTACTACCGGGACGGGACCTACGAGCAGTACTTC. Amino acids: CSAYYRDGTYEQYF.

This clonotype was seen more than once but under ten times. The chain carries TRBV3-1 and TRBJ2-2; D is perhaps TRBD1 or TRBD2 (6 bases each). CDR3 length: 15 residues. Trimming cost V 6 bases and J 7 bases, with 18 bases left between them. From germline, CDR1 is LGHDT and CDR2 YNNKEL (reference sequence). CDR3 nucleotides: TGTGCCAGCAGGCTTAGGGGGGACTCACTCGGGGAGCTGTTTTTT. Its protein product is CASRLRGDSLGELFF.

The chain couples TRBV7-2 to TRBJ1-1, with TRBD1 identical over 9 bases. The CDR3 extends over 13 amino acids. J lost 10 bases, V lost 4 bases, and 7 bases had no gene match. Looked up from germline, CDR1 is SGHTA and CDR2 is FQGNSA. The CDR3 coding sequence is TGTGCCAGCAGCTCGGACAGGGGCGTTGGAGCTTTCTTT. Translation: CASSSDRGVGAFF. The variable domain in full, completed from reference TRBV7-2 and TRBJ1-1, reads GAGVSQSPSNKVTEKGKDVELRCDPISGHTALYWYRQSLGQGLEFLIYFQGNSAPDKSGLPSDRFSAERTGGSVSTLTIQRTQQEDSAVYLCASSSDRGVGAFFGQGTRLTVV.

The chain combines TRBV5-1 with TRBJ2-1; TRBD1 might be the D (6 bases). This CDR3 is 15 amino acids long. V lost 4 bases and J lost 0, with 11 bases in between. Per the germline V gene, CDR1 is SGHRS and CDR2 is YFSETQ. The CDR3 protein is CASSRTVSSYNEQFF. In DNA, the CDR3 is TGCGCCAGCAGCAGGACAGTGAGCTCCTACAATGAGCAGTTCTTC. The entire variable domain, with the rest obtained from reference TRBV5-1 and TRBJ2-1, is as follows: KAGVTQTPRYLIKTRGQQVTLSCSPISGHRSVSWYQQTPGQGLQFLFEYFSETQRNKGNFPGRFSGRQFSNSRSEMNVSTLELGDSALYLCASSRTVSSYNEQFFGPGTRLTVL.

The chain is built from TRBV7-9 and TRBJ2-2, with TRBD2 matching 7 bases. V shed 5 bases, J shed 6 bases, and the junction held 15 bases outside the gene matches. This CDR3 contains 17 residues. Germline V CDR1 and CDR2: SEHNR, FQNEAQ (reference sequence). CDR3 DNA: TGTGCCAGCAGCCCAACCCACCAGCGGGGAGTGTCCGGGGAGCTGTTTTTT. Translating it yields CASSPTHQRGVSGELFF.

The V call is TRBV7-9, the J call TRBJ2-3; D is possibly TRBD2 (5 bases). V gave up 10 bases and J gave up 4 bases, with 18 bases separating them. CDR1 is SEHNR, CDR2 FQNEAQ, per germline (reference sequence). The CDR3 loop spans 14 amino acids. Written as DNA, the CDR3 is TGTGCCATCCGACCGGGGAGTCGGGCAGATACGCAGTATTTT. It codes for CAIRPGSRADTQYF.

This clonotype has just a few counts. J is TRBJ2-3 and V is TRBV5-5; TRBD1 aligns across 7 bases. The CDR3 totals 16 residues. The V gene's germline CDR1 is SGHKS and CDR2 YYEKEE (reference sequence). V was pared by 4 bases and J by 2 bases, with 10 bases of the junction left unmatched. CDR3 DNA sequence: TGTGCCAGCAGCAGGGGGCCCAACAGAGACACAGATACGCAGTATTTT. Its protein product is CASSRGPNRDTDTQYF.

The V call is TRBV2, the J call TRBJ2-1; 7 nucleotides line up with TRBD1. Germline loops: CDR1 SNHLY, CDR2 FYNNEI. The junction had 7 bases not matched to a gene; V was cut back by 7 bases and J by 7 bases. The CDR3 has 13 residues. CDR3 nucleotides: TGTGCCAGCAACATCGAACAGGGGAATGAGCAGTTCTTC. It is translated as CASNIEQGNEQFF.

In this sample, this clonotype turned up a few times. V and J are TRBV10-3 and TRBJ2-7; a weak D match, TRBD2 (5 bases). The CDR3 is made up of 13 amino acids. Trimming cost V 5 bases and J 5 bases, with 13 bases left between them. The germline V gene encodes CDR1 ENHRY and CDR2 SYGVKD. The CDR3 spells CAISPDGKDEQYF. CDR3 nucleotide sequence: TGTGCCATCAGTCCTGACGGGAAGGACGAGCAGTACTTC.

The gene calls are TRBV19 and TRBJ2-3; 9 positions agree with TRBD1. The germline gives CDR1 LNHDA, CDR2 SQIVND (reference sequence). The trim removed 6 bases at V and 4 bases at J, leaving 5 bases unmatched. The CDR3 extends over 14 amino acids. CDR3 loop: CASSYRGLADTQYF. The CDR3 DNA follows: TGTGCCAGTAGCTACAGGGGGCTTGCAGATACGCAGTATTTT.

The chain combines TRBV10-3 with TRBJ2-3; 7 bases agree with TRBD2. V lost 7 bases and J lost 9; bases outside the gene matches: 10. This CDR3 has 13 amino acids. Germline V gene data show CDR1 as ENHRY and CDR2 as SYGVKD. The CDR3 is CAIKKAGTWTQYF. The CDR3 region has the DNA TGTGCCATCAAAAAAGCGGGGACCTGGACGCAGTATTTT.

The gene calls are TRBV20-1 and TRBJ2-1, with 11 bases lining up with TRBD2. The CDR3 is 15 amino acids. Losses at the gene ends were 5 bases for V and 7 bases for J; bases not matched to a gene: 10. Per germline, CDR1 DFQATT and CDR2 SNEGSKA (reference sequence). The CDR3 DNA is TGCAGTGCTGGGAATACCGGGACTAGCGGTAATGAGCAGTTCTTC. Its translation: CSAGNTGTSGNEQFF.

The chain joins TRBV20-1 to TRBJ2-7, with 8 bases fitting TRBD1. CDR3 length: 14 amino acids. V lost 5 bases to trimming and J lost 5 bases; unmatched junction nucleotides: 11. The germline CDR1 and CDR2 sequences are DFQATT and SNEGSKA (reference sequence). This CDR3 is CSASTLGQGHEQYF. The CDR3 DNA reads TGCAGTGCTTCAACTCTAGGACAGGGCCACGAGCAGTACTTC.

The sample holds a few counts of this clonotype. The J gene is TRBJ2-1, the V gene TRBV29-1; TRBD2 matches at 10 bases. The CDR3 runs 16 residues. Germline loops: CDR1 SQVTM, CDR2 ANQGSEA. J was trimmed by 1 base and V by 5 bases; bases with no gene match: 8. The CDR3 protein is CSVPSGSARSYNEQFF. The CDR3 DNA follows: TGCAGCGTTCCTAGCGGGAGCGCGAGGTCCTACAATGAGCAGTTCTTC.

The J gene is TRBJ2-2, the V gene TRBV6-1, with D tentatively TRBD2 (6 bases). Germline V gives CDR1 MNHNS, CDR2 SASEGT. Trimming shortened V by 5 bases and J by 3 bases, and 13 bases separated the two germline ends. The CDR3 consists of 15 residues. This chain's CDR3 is CASSRTGLHTGELFF. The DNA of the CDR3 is TGTGCCAGCAGTCGAACGGGACTTCACACCGGGGAGCTGTTTTTT.

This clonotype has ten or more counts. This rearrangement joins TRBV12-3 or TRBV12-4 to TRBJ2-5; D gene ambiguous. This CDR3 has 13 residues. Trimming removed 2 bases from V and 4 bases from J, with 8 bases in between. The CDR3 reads CASSLPSAETQYF. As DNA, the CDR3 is TGTGCCAGCAGTTTACCAAGCGCAGAGACCCAGTACTTC.

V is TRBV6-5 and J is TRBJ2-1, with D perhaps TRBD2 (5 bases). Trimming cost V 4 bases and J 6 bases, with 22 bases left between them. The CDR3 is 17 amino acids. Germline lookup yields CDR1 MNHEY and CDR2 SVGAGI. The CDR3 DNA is TGTGCCAGCAGTTCTTCCCGGGGAGCGAAAACTGTCAATGAGCAGTTCTTC. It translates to CASSSSRGAKTVNEQFF.

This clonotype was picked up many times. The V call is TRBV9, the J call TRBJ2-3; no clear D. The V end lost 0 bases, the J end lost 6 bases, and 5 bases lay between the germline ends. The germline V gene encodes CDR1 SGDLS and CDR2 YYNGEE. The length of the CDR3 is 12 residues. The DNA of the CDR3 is TGTGCCAGCAGCGTAGAAAGGGATACGCAGTATTTT. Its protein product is CASSVERDTQYF. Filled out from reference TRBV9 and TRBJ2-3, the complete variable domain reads DSGVTQTPKHLITATGQRVTLRCSPRSGDLSVYWYQQSLDQGLQFLIQYYNGEERAKGNILERFSAQQFPDLHSELNLSSLELGDSALYFCASSVERDTQYFGPGTRLTVL.

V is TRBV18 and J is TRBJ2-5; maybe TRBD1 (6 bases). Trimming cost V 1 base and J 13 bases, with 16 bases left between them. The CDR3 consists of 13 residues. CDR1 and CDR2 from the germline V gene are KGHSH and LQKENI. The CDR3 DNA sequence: TGTGCCAGCTCACCACTCACCGAGGGGGACCCGTACTTC. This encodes CASSPLTEGDPYF.

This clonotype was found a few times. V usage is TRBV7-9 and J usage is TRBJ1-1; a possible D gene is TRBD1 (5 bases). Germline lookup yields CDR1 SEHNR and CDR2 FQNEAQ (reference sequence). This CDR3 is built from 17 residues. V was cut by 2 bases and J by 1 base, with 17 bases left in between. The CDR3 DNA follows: TGTGCCAGCAGCTTAAGGCCGCCGGGACGAAGGAACACTGAAGCTTTCTTT. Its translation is CASSLRPPGRRNTEAFF.

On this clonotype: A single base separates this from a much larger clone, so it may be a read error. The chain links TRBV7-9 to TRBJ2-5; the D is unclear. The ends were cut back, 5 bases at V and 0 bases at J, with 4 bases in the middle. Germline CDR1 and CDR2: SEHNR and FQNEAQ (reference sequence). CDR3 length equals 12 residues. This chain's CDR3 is CASSKDQETQYF. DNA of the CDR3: TGTGCCAGCAGCAAGGACCAAGAGACCCAGTACTTC.

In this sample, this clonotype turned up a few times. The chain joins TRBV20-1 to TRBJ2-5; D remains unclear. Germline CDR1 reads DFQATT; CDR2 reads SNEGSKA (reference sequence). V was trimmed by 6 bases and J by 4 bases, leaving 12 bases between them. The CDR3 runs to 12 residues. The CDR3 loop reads CSAGPVPETQYF. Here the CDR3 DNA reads TGCAGTGCAGGGCCGGTCCCAGAGACCCAGTACTTC.

The CDR3 loop reads CSVDLIGIEAFF. CDR3 nucleotides: TGCAGCGTTGATTTAATCGGGATCGAAGCTTTCTTT. The genes are TRBV29-1 and TRBJ1-1; D gene ambiguous. The CDR3 is made up of 12 amino acids. Trimming stripped 3 bases from V and 8 bases from J, with 13 bases between. In germline, CDR1 is SQVTM, CDR2 ANQGSEA.

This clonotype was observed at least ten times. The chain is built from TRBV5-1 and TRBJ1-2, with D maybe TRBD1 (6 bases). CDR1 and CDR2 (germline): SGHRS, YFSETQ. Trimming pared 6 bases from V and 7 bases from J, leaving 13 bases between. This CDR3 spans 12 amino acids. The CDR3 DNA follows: TGCGCCAGCAAGGGGGGCGATAGTGGCTACACCTTC. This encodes CASKGGDSGYTF.

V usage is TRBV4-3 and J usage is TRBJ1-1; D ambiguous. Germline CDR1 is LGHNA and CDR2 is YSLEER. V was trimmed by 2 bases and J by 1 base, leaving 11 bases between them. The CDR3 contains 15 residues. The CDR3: CASSQSGTKNTEAFF. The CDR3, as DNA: TGCGCCAGCAGCCAATCGGGAACTAAGAACACTGAAGCTTTCTTT.

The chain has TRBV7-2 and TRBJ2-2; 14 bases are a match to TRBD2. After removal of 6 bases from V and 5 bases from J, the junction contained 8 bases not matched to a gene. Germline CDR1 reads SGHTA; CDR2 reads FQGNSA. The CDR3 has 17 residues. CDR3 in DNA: TGTGCCAGCAGAAAGGGACTAGCGGGAGTTGCGACCGGGGAGCTGTTTTTT. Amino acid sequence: CASRKGLAGVATGELFF.